The sample holds many counts of the clone carrying this TCR beta chain. Its matching antigen is unknown. These data are taken from a study of T cell repertoires in cytomegalovirus infection. The CDR3 is made up of 14 amino acids. The germline V gene has CDR1 SGHKS and CDR2 YYEKEE (reference sequence). V lost 2 bases and J lost 7; bases outside the gene matches: 6. TCRdb redid the calling of the reads with MiXCR, one entry per CDR3 protein. The repertoire includes 200,000 to 300,000 distinct CDR3 sequences, roughly an eighth of them detected once, and 8.8% sits in the top ten. Study-level points and caveats: The cumulative frequency of public TCR beta families identified carriers of CMV plus the relevant HLA.

The specimen sequenced was PBMCs. This chain joins TRBV5-5 and TRBJ2-1; 7 bases line up with TRBD2. The clonotype was recovered from a human donor in good health (CMV status not recorded). Some clones in this sample may be carry-over from other donors' samples. CDR3 DNA sequence: TGTGCCAGCAGCTTTCGAAGCGGGGAAAATGAGCAGTTCTTC. Translating it yields CASSFRSGENEQFF.